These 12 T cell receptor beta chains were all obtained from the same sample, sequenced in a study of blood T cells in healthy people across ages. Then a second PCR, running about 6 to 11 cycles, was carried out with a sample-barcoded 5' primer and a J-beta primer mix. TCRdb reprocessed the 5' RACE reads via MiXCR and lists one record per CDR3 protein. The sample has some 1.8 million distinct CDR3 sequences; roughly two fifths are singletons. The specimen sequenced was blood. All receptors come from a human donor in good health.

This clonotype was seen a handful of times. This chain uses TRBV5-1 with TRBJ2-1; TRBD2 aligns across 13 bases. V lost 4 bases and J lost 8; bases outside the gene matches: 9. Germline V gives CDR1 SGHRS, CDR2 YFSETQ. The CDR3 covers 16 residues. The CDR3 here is CASSVGLAGAYDEQFF. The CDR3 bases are TGCGCCAGCAGCGTCGGACTAGCGGGGGCTTACGATGAGCAGTTCTTC. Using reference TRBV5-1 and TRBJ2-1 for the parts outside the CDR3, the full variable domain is KAGVTQTPRYLIKTRGQQVTLSCSPISGHRSVSWYQQTPGQGLQFLFEYFSETQRNKGNFPGRFSGRQFSNSRSEMNVSTLELGDSALYLCASSVGLAGAYDEQFFGPGTRLTVL.

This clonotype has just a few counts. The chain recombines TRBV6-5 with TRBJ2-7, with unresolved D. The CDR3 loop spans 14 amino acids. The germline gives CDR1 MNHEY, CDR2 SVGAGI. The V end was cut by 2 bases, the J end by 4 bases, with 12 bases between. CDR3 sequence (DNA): TGTGCCAGCAGTTACGGCTGGGGTGCTTACGAGCAGTACTTC. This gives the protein CASSYGWGAYEQYF.

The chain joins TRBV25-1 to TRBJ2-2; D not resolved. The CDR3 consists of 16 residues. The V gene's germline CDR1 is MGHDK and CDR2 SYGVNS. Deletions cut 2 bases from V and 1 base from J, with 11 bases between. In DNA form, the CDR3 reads TGTGCCAGCAGTGAAGACGGGTCGAGGAACACCGGGGAGCTGTTTTTT. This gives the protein CASSEDGSRNTGELFF.

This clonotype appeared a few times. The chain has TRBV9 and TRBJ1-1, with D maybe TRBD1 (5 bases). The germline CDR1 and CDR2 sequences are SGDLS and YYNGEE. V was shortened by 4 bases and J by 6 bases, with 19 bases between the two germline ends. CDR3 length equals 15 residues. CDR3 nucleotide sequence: TGTGCCAGCAGCTCCGGGGACCCACTAAACGCTGAAGCTTTCTTT. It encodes CASSSGDPLNAEAFF. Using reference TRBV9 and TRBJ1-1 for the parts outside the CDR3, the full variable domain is DSGVTQTPKHLITATGQRVTLRCSPRSGDLSVYWYQQSLDQGLQFLIQYYNGEERAKGNILERFSAQQFPDLHSELNLSSLELGDSALYFCASSSGDPLNAEAFFGQGTRLTVV.

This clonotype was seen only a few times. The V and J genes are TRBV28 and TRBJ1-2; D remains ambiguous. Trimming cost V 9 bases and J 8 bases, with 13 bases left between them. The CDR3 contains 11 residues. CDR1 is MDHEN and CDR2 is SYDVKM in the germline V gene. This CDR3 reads CASQVRRGYTF. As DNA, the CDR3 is TGTGCCAGTCAGGTCCGGAGGGGCTACACCTTC.

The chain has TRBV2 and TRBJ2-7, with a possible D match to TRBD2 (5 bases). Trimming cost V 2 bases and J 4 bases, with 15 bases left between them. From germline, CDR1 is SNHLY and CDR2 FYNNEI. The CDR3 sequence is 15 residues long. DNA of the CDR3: TGTGCCAGCAGTGAATTACGGGGAGATACTTACGAGCAGTACTTC. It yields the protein CASSELRGDTYEQYF.

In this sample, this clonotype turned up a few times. This chain's CDR3 is CASSVTGRYEQYF. The CDR3 coding sequence is TGCGCCAGCAGCGTGACAGGGCGCTACGAGCAGTACTTC. V usage is TRBV5-1 and J usage is TRBJ2-7, with 7 bases aligning to TRBD1. J was trimmed by 3 bases and V by 4 bases; bases with no gene match: 4. This CDR3 contains 13 residues. CDR1 and CDR2 from the germline V gene are SGHRS and YFSETQ. The full variable domain, with the rest looked up from reference TRBV5-1 and TRBJ2-7, is KAGVTQTPRYLIKTRGQQVTLSCSPISGHRSVSWYQQTPGQGLQFLFEYFSETQRNKGNFPGRFSGRQFSNSRSEMNVSTLELGDSALYLCASSVTGRYEQYFGPGTRLTVT.

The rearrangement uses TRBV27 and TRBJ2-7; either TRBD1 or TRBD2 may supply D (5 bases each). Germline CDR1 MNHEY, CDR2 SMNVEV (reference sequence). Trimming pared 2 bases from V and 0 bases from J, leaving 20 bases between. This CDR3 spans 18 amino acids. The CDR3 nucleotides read TGTGCCAGCAGTTTAGAAAGGGCCGGGACGGGGAGCTCCTACGAGCAGTACTTC. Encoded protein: CASSLERAGTGSSYEQYF.

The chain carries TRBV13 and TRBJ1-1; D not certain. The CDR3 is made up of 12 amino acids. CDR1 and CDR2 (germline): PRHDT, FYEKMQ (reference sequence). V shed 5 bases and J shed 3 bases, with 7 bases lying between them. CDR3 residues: CASSVRDTEAFF. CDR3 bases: TGTGCCAGCAGCGTGAGAGACACTGAAGCTTTCTTT.

CDR3 sequence reads: CASSLLQADTQYF. CDR3 sequence (DNA): TGTGCCAGCAGCTTATTGCAGGCAGATACGCAGTATTTT. The chain employs TRBV7-2 and TRBJ2-3; D call uncertain. The V end was cut by 2 bases, the J end by 4 bases, with 7 bases between. The CDR3 is made up of 13 amino acids. Germline V gene lookup returns CDR1 SGHTA and CDR2 FQGNSA.

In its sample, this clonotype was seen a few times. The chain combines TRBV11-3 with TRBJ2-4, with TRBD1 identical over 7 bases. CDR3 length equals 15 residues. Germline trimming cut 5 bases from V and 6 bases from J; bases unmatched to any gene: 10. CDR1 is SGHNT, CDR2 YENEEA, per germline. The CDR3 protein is CASSPHRGAGNIQYF. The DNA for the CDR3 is TGTGCCAGCAGCCCTCACAGGGGCGCGGGAAACATTCAGTACTTC.

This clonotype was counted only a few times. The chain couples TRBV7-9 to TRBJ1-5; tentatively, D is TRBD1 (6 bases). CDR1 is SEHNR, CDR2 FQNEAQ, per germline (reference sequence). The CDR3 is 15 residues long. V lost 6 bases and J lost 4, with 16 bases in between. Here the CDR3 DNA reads TGTGCCAGCAGTTCACAGGGCGTCTTGAATCAGCCCCAGCATTTT. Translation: CASSSQGVLNQPQHF.